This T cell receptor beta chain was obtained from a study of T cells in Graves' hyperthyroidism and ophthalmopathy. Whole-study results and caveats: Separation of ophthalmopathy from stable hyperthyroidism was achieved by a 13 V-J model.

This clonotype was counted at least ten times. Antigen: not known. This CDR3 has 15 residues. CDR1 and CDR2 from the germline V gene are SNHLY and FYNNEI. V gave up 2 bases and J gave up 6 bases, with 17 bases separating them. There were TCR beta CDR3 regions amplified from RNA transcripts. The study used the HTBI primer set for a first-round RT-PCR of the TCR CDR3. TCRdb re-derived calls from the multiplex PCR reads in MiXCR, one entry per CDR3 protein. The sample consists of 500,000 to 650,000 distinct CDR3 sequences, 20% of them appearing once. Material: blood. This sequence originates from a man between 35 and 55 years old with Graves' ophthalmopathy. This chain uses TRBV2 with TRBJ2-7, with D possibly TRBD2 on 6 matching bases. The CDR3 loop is CASSELGGLASEQYF. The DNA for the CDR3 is TGTGCCAGCAGTGAATTGGGGGGACTTGCTTCCGAGCAGTACTTC.